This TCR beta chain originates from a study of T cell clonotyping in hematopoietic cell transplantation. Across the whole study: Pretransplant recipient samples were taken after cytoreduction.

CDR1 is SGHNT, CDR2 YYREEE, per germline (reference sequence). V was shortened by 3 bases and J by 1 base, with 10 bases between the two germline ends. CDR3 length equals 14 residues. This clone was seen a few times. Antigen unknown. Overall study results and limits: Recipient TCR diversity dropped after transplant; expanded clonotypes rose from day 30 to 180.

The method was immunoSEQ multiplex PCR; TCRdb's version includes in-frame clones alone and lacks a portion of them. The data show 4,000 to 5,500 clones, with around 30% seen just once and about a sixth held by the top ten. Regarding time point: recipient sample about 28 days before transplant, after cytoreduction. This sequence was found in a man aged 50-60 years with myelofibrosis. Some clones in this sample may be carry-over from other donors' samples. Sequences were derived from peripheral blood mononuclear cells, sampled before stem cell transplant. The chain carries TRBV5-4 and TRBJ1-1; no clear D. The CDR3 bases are TGTGCCAGCAGCTGGACCATGGGGAACACTGAAGCTTTCTTT. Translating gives CASSWTMGNTEAFF.